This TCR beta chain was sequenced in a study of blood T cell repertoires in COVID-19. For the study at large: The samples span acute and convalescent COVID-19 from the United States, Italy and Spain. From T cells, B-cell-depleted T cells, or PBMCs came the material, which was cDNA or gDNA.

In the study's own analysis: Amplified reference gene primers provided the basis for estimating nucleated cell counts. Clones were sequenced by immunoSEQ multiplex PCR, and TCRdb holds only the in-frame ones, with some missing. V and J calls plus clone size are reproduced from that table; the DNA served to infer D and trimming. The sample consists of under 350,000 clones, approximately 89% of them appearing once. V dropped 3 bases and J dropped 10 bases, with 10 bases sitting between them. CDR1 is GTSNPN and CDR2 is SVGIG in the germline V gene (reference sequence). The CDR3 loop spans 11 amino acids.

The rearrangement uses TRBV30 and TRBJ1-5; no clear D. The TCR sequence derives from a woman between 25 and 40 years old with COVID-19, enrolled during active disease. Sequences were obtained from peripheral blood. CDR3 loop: CAWSGGGPQHF. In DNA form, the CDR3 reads TGTGCCTGGAGCGGCGGAGGACCCCAGCATTTT.